Below are 30 T cell receptor beta chains sequenced from a single sample in a study of blood T cell repertoires in COVID-19. The method was immunoSEQ multiplex PCR; TCRdb's version includes in-frame clones alone and lacks a portion of them. The repertoire holds about 250,000 clones, with 88% as singletons. Sequenced sample: peripheral blood. Receptors originate from a woman in her 40s who had recovered from COVID-19.

The V call is TRBV5-4, the J call TRBJ2-1, with D maybe TRBD2 (6 bases). The CDR3 has 16 residues. V lost 6 bases to trimming and J lost 2 bases, with 18 bases between them. The germline gives CDR1 SGHNT, CDR2 YYREEE (reference sequence). In nucleotides, the CDR3 is TGTGCCAGCAACCCCTCGGGACTGGAACCCTACAATGAGCAGTTCTTC. Encoded protein: CASNPSGLEPYNEQFF. Drawing the rest from reference TRBV5-4 and TRBJ2-1, the complete variable domain is ETGVTQSPTHLIKTRGQQVTLRCSSQSGHNTVSWYQQALGQGPQFIFQYYREEENGRGNFPPRFSGLQFPNYSSELNVNALELDDSALYLCASNPSGLEPYNEQFFGPGTRLTVL.

On this clone itself: Other nucleotide sequences from this sample produce the same CDR3. The rearrangement uses TRBV18 and TRBJ2-1, with 7 positions matching TRBD1. The CDR3 covers 16 residues. CDR1 and CDR2 from the germline V gene are KGHSH and LQKENI. J lost 0 bases, V lost 3 bases, and 5 bases had no gene match. The CDR3 reads CASSPSRGSSYNEQFF. Here the CDR3 DNA reads TGTGCCAGCTCACCTAGCAGGGGGAGCTCCTACAATGAGCAGTTCTTC.

The rearrangement joins TRBV5-1 to TRBJ2-7; perhaps TRBD2 as D (6 bases). The CDR3 is 14 amino acids. V was shortened by 0 bases and J by 0 bases, with 7 bases between the two germline ends. Germline CDR1 SGHRS, CDR2 YFSETQ. The CDR3, as DNA: TGCGCCAGCAGCTTGGCTAGCGACTCCTACGAGCAGTACTTC. Residues: CASSLASDSYEQYF.

The V call is TRBV11-3, the J call TRBJ2-5; 7 nucleotides line up with TRBD1. The junction had 5 bases not matched to a gene; V was cut back by 3 bases and J by 1 base. The CDR3 contains 15 residues. Germline CDR1 and CDR2: SGHNT and YENEEA. The CDR3 DNA sequence: TGTGCCAGCAGCTTCGGGACAGTATCCCAAGAGACCCAGTACTTC. Its translation: CASSFGTVSQETQYF.

The V and J genes are TRBV30 and TRBJ1-2; 10 positions match TRBD1. The CDR3 extends over 14 amino acids. J was trimmed by 6 bases and V by 0 bases; bases with no gene match: 4. CDR1 GTSNPN and CDR2 SVGIG come from the germline V gene (reference sequence). CDR3 protein: CAWSVRQGAHGYTF. CDR3 coding DNA: TGTGCCTGGAGTGTACGACAGGGGGCTCATGGCTACACCTTC.

The rearrangement joins TRBV12-5 to TRBJ2-1; the match to TRBD1 covers 9 bases. CDR1 is LGHNT, CDR2 FRNRAP, per germline. CDR3 length: 15 residues. V gave up 3 bases and J gave up 6 bases; unmatched junction bases: 6. As DNA, the CDR3 is TGTGCTAGTGGTTTTCTTCGGGACAGGGTCAATGAGCAGTTCTTC. Amino acid sequence: CASGFLRDRVNEQFF.

The V and J genes are TRBV19 and TRBJ2-1, with 8 positions matching TRBD2. J was trimmed by 6 bases and V by 8 bases; bases with no gene match: 6. Germline CDR1 and CDR2: LNHDA and SQIVND (reference sequence). The length of the CDR3 is 13 residues. The CDR3 bases are TGTGCCAGTGGAATAGCGGGGATCAATGAGCAGTTCTTC. This sequence encodes CASGIAGINEQFF.

V gene TRBV29-1 combines with J gene TRBJ2-1; TRBD2 matches at 8 bases. CDR3 length: 15 residues. The V gene end was trimmed by 8 bases and the J gene end by 7 bases; junction bases not matched to a gene: 16. From germline, CDR1 is SQVTM and CDR2 ANQGSEA. The CDR3 DNA reads TGCAGCTCCCTTTTAGGGACTAGTGGGTTGAATGAGCAGTTCTTC. Protein sequence: CSSLLGTSGLNEQFF.

The chain joins TRBV3-1 (or the pseudogene TRBV3-2) to TRBJ1-1; a possible D gene is TRBD1 (6 bases). The CDR3 has 15 amino acids. Trimming pared 0 bases from V and 0 bases from J, leaving 8 bases between. Germline loops: CDR1 LGHDT, CDR2 YNNKEL (reference sequence). The CDR3: CASSQEGQLNTEAFF. The CDR3 bases are TGTGCCAGCAGCCAAGAAGGACAGCTGAACACTGAAGCTTTCTTT.

The V gene is TRBV5-1, the J gene TRBJ2-5; 7 bases map to TRBD1. Looked up from germline, CDR1 is SGHRS and CDR2 is YFSETQ. The CDR3 is made up of 14 amino acids. The J segment lost 4 bases and the V segment lost 4 bases, leaving 7 bases of the junction unmatched. This CDR3 is CASSHYRGGETQYF. The CDR3 bases are TGCGCCAGCAGCCATTACAGGGGTGGAGAGACCCAGTACTTC.

CDR3 coding DNA: TGTGCCAGCGATACCGGCAGGGCCAGCAATCAGCCCCAGCATTTT. It is translated as CASDTGRASNQPQHF. V gene TRBV6-5 combines with J gene TRBJ1-5, with a possible D match to TRBD1 (5 bases). CDR1 and CDR2 from the germline V gene are MNHEY and SVGAGI. The CDR3 loop spans 15 amino acids. V was cut by 8 bases and J by 1 base, with 15 bases left in between.

V and J are TRBV3-1 (or the pseudogene TRBV3-2) and TRBJ2-1; no reliable D call. Germline values: CDR1 LGHDT, CDR2 YNNKEL (reference sequence). This CDR3 contains 16 residues. The V gene lost 1 base and the J gene lost 2 bases, with 12 bases spanning the gap. As DNA, the CDR3 is TGTGCCAGCAGCCAAGGTAGCTATTCCCCCTACAATGAGCAGTTCTTC. Residues: CASSQGSYSPYNEQFF.

The genes are TRBV29-1 and TRBJ2-7; 7 bases align to TRBD1. Per germline, CDR1 SQVTM and CDR2 ANQGSEA. CDR3 size: 16 residues. V shed 2 bases, J shed 3 bases, and the junction held 13 bases outside the gene matches. DNA for the CDR3: TGCAGCGTTGAATTGGGGGAGAATTACAGGGGCTACGAGCAGTACTTC. Translated: CSVELGENYRGYEQYF.

The chain is built from TRBV6-6 and TRBJ1-3; D is unresolved. Trimming removed 5 bases from V and 0 bases from J, with 11 bases in between. Germline V gene data show CDR1 as MNHNY and CDR2 as SVGAGI (reference sequence). The CDR3 has 15 amino acids. The CDR3 loop reads CASSQDWVSGNTIYF. CDR3 sequence (DNA): TGTGCCAGCAGTCAAGACTGGGTCTCTGGAAACACCATATATTTT.

V and J are TRBV30 and TRBJ2-3; TRBD1 matches 9 bases. Trimming removed 2 bases from V and 0 bases from J; junction bases left unmatched: 6. The CDR3 consists of 16 residues. Germline CDR1 reads GTSNPN; CDR2 reads SVGIG (reference sequence). CDR3 protein: CAWSPGTGSSTDTQYF. CDR3 coding DNA: TGTGCCTGGAGTCCCGGGACAGGGTCAAGCACAGATACGCAGTATTTT.

The V gene is TRBV10-3, the J gene TRBJ2-7; 12 bases are a match to TRBD1. CDR1 ENHRY and CDR2 SYGVKD come from the germline V gene. The CDR3 is 13 residues long. J was trimmed by 9 bases and V by 8 bases; bases with no gene match: 8. The CDR3 region is CAIAGTGGAGQYF. The CDR3 DNA reads TGTGCCATCGCCGGGACAGGGGGCGCAGGGCAGTACTTC.

The genes are TRBV7-2 and TRBJ2-5; 8 bases match TRBD1. This CDR3 is 14 amino acids long. V was pared by 5 bases and J by 2 bases, with 4 bases of the junction left unmatched. Germline-derived CDR1 and CDR2 are SGHTA and FQGNSA. The CDR3 region has the DNA TGTGCCAGCAGCCGGAGGACAGGGCAAGAGACCCAGTACTTC. Translating it yields CASSRRTGQETQYF.

The chain uses TRBV4-2 and TRBJ2-3; 11 bases match TRBD2. Per germline, CDR1 LGHNA and CDR2 YNFKEQ. This CDR3 has 16 amino acids. Trimming at V came to 5 bases and at J to 2 bases, leaving 6 bases not matched to a gene. In DNA form, the CDR3 reads TGTGCCAGCAGCAAAAAGACTAGCGGGGACACAGATACGCAGTATTTT. Its translation is CASSKKTSGDTDTQYF.

This chain links TRBV9 with TRBJ2-5, with TRBD2 matching over 11 bases. V was pared by 0 bases and J by 2 bases, with 6 bases of the junction left unmatched. This CDR3 has 17 residues. The V gene's germline CDR1 is SGDLS and CDR2 YYNGEE. CDR3 coding DNA: TGTGCCAGCAGCGTAGATAGCGGGGGGGCGCGGCAAGAGACCCAGTACTTC. Translation gives CASSVDSGGARQETQYF.

The rearrangement uses TRBV19 and TRBJ1-1, with a tentative D call TRBD1 (6 bases). Looked up from germline, CDR1 is LNHDA and CDR2 is SQIVND (reference sequence). Trimming took 0 bases from V and 5 from J, leaving 13 bases between them. There are 15 residues in the CDR3. The CDR3 DNA reads TGTGCCAGTAGTATAGAGGGCAGGGGTGGAACTGAAGCTTTCTTT. Amino acid sequence: CASSIEGRGGTEAFF.

The V gene is TRBV11-1, the J gene TRBJ2-1; 7 bases are a match to TRBD2. The CDR3 length is 15 residues. Germline assignment: CDR1 SGHAT and CDR2 FQDESV (reference sequence). The V gene end was trimmed by 8 bases and the J gene end by 4 bases; junction bases not matched to a gene: 11. CDR3 DNA: TGTGCCAGCGGGGGGAGGGGAGCGGGGTACAATGAGCAGTTCTTC. Translation: CASGGRGAGYNEQFF.

The chain links TRBV19 to TRBJ1-5; perhaps TRBD1 as D (6 bases). Germline assignment: CDR1 LNHDA and CDR2 SQIVND (reference sequence). This CDR3 is built from 17 residues. Trimming cost V 1 base and J 2 bases, with 15 bases left between them. CDR3: CASSIVGGARGNQPQHF. The CDR3 nucleotides are TGTGCCAGTAGTATAGTAGGGGGGGCAAGGGGCAATCAGCCCCAGCATTTT.

The V gene is TRBV28, the J gene TRBJ2-7; D remains ambiguous. CDR1 is MDHEN and CDR2 is SYDVKM in the germline V gene. This CDR3 is 15 amino acids long. V was pared by 3 bases and J by 0 bases, with 12 bases between. The CDR3 loop is CASSLRGPVSYEQYF. The CDR3 DNA is TGTGCCAGCAGTTTGAGAGGCCCGGTCTCCTACGAGCAGTACTTC.

V usage is TRBV11-2 and J usage is TRBJ2-5, with 10 bases aligning to TRBD1. This CDR3 has 15 residues. V trimming: 2 bases; J trimming: 5 bases; junction bases outside the gene matches: 5. The V gene's germline CDR1 is SGHAT and CDR2 FQNNGV. The CDR3 protein is CASSLRTGGGETQYF. CDR3 DNA sequence: TGTGCCAGCAGCTTAAGGACAGGGGGTGGGGAGACCCAGTACTTC.

The chain has TRBV28 and TRBJ1-6; D may be TRBD1 (5 bases). The CDR3 spans 12 residues. From germline, CDR1 is MDHEN and CDR2 SYDVKM. The ends were cut back, 5 bases at V and 13 bases at J, with 12 bases in the middle. As DNA, the CDR3 is TGTGCCAGCAGTCCCAGGGACTGGCCCCTCCACTTT. Translation: CASSPRDWPLHF.

The CDR3 DNA reads as TGTGCCAGCAGCCCCCCGGGACAGATGAACACTGAAGCTTTCTTT. Protein sequence: CASSPPGQMNTEAFF. The rearrangement uses TRBV7-9 and TRBJ1-1; 7 nucleotides align to TRBD1. Germline values: CDR1 SEHNR, CDR2 FQNEAQ (reference sequence). This CDR3 is 15 amino acids long. V was pared by 5 bases and J by 0 bases, with 6 bases of the junction left unmatched. The whole variable domain, filled in from reference TRBV7-9 and TRBJ1-1, reads DTGVSQNPRHKITKRGQNVTFRCDPISEHNRLYWYRQTLGQGPEFLTYFQNEAQLEKSRLLSDRFSAERPKGSFSTLEIQRTEQGDSAMYLCASSPPGQMNTEAFFGQGTRLTVV.

The chain recombines TRBV19 with TRBJ1-1; possible D gene TRBD1, 5 bases. Germline lookup yields CDR1 LNHDA and CDR2 SQIVND (reference sequence). Trimming shortened V by 7 bases and J by 4 bases, and 22 bases separated the two germline ends. The CDR3 sequence is 16 residues long. CDR3: CASNLRTLNGVTEAFF. DNA of the CDR3: TGTGCCAGTAATCTTCGGACACTCAACGGAGTCACTGAAGCTTTCTTT.

The rearrangement uses TRBV2 and TRBJ2-2, with D hard to call. The CDR3 length is 15 residues. Trimming left V 7 bases short and J 1 base short, with 13 bases between. The germline gives CDR1 SNHLY, CDR2 FYNNEI. The CDR3 DNA reads TGTGCCAGCATCCATAATCCAGGGAACACCGGGGAGCTGTTTTTT. Encoded protein: CASIHNPGNTGELFF.

As to this clone: A junction end diverges from the germline sequence, so it may reflect a read error. The chain couples TRBV7-7 to TRBJ2-7; D remains unclear. CDR1 is SSHAT and CDR2 is FNYEAQ in the germline V gene (reference sequence). The CDR3 is 16 residues long. This CDR3 is CASSLAAEHRTYEQYF. The CDR3 DNA follows: TGTGCTAGCAGCTTAGCCGCCGAACACCGCACCTACGAGCAGTACTTC.

The genes are TRBV3-1 (or the pseudogene TRBV3-2) and TRBJ2-2, with 10 nucleotides matching TRBD2. The CDR3 loop spans 15 amino acids. The V gene's germline CDR1 is LGHDT and CDR2 YNNKEL (reference sequence). The V gene end was trimmed by 6 bases and the J gene end by 2 bases; junction bases not matched to a gene: 3. The CDR3 nucleotides are TGTGCCAGCAGGCTACTAGCGGGAAACACCGGGGAGCTGTTTTTT. Protein product: CASRLLAGNTGELFF.